This T cell receptor (beta chain) came from a study of siplizumab effects on memory and regulatory T cells. Clones were read by immunoSEQ multiplex PCR, and TCRdb kept only the in-frame ones, dropping some. The sample yields approximately 70,000 clones, around 90% seen once. V lost 0 bases and J lost 4, with 16 bases in between. The germline V gene has CDR1 MGHDK and CDR2 SYGVNS. CDR3 length equals 16 residues. There are a few counts of this clone. The chain employs TRBV25-1 and TRBJ2-7, with D perhaps TRBD2 (6 bases). The sequence derives from a human donor in good health. The sequenced sample was CD8+ T cells sorted from blood. The CDR3 bases are TGTGCCAGCAGTGAATATGGAGGCGGGGCTTTGTACGAGCAGTACTTC. Amino acid sequence: CASSEYGGGALYEQYF.